The 31 T cell receptor beta chains presented below share a single source sample, sequenced in a study of T cells in tumors after PD-1 blockade. Clones were read by immunoSEQ multiplex PCR, and TCRdb kept only the in-frame ones, dropping some. This sample yields around 25,000 clones, of which nearly 85% are seen a single time; about 12% belongs to the top ten. The sample was PBMCs, taken after anti-PD-1 treatment. These receptors were taken from a human donor with basal cell carcinoma.

This chain connects TRBV19 to TRBJ2-1; 9 bases align to TRBD1. The CDR3 runs to 15 residues. The germline V gene encodes CDR1 LNHDA and CDR2 SQIVND (reference sequence). After removal of 8 bases from V and 10 bases from J, the junction contained 15 bases not matched to a gene. This CDR3 is CASERFWTGVNEQFF. The CDR3 bases are TGTGCCAGTGAAAGGTTTTGGACAGGGGTTAACGAGCAGTTCTTC.

CDR3 in amino acids: CASNLASGVGETQYF. The CDR3 nucleotides read TGTGCCAGCAACCTGGCTAGCGGGGTGGGAGAGACCCAGTACTTC. This chain joins TRBV5-4 and TRBJ2-5, with 9 bases that match TRBD2. CDR1 and CDR2 from the germline V gene are SGHNT and YYREEE (reference sequence). This CDR3 region has 15 residues. V was clipped by 6 bases and J by 4 bases; unmatched bases: 10.

The rearrangement links TRBV27 to TRBJ2-3; D could derive from TRBD1 or TRBD2 (5 bases each). This CDR3 spans 17 amino acids. The germline V gene has CDR1 MNHEY and CDR2 SMNVEV (reference sequence). V gave up 2 bases and J gave up 0 bases, with 15 bases separating them. Here the CDR3 DNA reads TGTGCCAGCAGTTTAACGGGACCCAGCCTTAGCACAGATACGCAGTATTTT. The encoded protein is CASSLTGPSLSTDTQYF.

With regard to this clone: The same CDR3 also results from other DNA sequences found in this sample. The DNA of the CDR3 is TGTGCCAGCAGCCAAGATACAGGGGGCTACACCTTC. This translates into CASSQDTGGYTF. The rearrangement joins TRBV4-2 to TRBJ1-2, with a possible D match to TRBD1 (6 bases). V shed 0 bases and J shed 8 bases, with 7 bases lying between them. The germline CDR1 and CDR2 sequences are LGHNA and YNFKEQ. The CDR3 is made up of 12 amino acids.

The chain is built from TRBV7-9 and TRBJ2-3; TRBD2 is a possible D gene (7 bases). The CDR3 contains 15 residues. Per the germline V gene, CDR1 is SEHNR and CDR2 is FQNEAQ (reference sequence). V was clipped by 5 bases and J by 3 bases, with 15 bases between them. The CDR3 reads CASSGGAPQTDTQYF. CDR3 nucleotides: TGTGCCAGCAGCGGGGGGGCCCCGCAGACAGATACGCAGTATTTT.

This clone was found once. This rearrangement joins TRBV4-1 to TRBJ1-6; TRBD1 matches 9 bases. V dropped 4 bases and J dropped 7; count of bases not matched to a gene: 8. The CDR3 totals 16 residues. From germline, CDR1 is MGHRA and CDR2 YSYEKL. CDR3 amino acids: CASSLVQGAGNSPLHF. CDR3 bases: TGCGCCAGCAGCCTAGTACAGGGGGCTGGAAATTCACCCCTCCACTTT.

The chain combines TRBV6-1 with TRBJ1-2, with a tentative D call TRBD1 (6 bases). With 3 bases removed from V and 4 bases from J, the gap between germline ends came to 12 bases. Germline CDR1 MNHNS, CDR2 SASEGT. This CDR3 is 14 amino acids long. DNA for the CDR3: TGTGCCAGCAGTGACCAGGGACACTCCTATGGCTACACCTTC. It encodes CASSDQGHSYGYTF.

This clone came up once. V gene TRBV27 combines with J gene TRBJ1-1; no firm D call. V was cut by 2 bases and J by 5 bases, with 12 bases left in between. CDR3 length: 14 residues. Per germline, CDR1 MNHEY and CDR2 SMNVEV (reference sequence). CDR3 sequence: CASSLKGERTEAFF. The CDR3 bases are TGTGCCAGCAGTTTAAAGGGAGAGAGAACTGAAGCTTTCTTT.

The chain couples TRBV6-5 to TRBJ2-7; D perhaps matches TRBD1 (7 bases). The ends were cut back, 5 bases at V and 2 bases at J, with 16 bases in the middle. The CDR3 extends over 15 amino acids. Germline CDR1 is MNHEY and CDR2 is SVGAGI. The CDR3 loop is CASSTPQGGPYEQYF. CDR3 in DNA: TGTGCCAGCAGTACCCCCCAGGGGGGCCCCTACGAGCAGTACTTC.

This clone was counted between two and nine times. The rearrangement joins TRBV2 to TRBJ1-5; D is ambiguous. Trimming cost V 7 bases and J 0 bases, with 7 bases left between them. Germline V gene data show CDR1 as SNHLY and CDR2 as FYNNEI. This CDR3 region has 13 residues. Written as DNA, the CDR3 is TGTGCCAGCAATTGGAATAGCAATCAGCCCCAGCATTTT. This gives the protein CASNWNSNQPQHF.

This CDR3 reads CASSDRAEAFF. The CDR3 DNA is TGTGCCAGCAGCGACAGGGCTGAAGCTTTCTTT. The chain is built from TRBV6-5 and TRBJ1-1; TRBD1 matches 7 bases. Germline loops: CDR1 MNHEY, CDR2 SVGAGI. This CDR3 region has 11 residues. V lost 6 bases to trimming and J lost 6 bases; unmatched junction nucleotides: 1.

The V and J genes are TRBV29-1 and TRBJ2-1; TRBD1 might be the D (6 bases). V was cut by 7 bases and J by 5 bases, with 15 bases left in between. The CDR3 spans 13 residues. Germline V gene data show CDR1 as SQVTM and CDR2 as ANQGSEA. CDR3 in DNA: TGCAGCGCCAGTCTGGACAGACACAATGAGCAGTTCTTC. Residues: CSASLDRHNEQFF.

V gene TRBV20-1 combines with J gene TRBJ1-2; the D is unclear. CDR3 length: 8 residues. V was pared by 7 bases and J by 6 bases, with 3 bases between. The germline V gene encodes CDR1 DFQATT and CDR2 SNEGSKA (reference sequence). CDR3 bases: TGCAGTGAAGATGGCTACACCTTC. Encoded protein: CSEDGYTF.

The chain combines TRBV18 with TRBJ2-1; D remains ambiguous. Per the germline V gene, CDR1 is KGHSH and CDR2 is LQKENI. V lost 3 bases and J lost 5, with 5 bases in between. The CDR3 length is 12 residues. Here the CDR3 reads CASSPSNNEQFF. The CDR3 DNA is TGTGCCAGCTCACCTAGCAACAATGAGCAGTTCTTC.

J is TRBJ1-3 and V is TRBV9, with TRBD1 identical over 9 bases. The germline CDR1 and CDR2 sequences are SGDLS and YYNGEE. The V gene end was trimmed by 3 bases and the J gene end by 0 bases; junction bases not matched to a gene: 13. The CDR3 contains 19 residues. The CDR3 loop reads CASSGQWDRETSSGNTIYF. In DNA form, the CDR3 reads TGTGCCAGCAGCGGTCAATGGGACAGGGAGACGAGCTCTGGAAACACCATATATTTT. The full variable domain, its missing parts supplied by reference TRBV9 and TRBJ1-3, is DSGVTQTPKHLITATGQRVTLRCSPRSGDLSVYWYQQSLDQGLQFLIQYYNGEERAKGNILERFSAQQFPDLHSELNLSSLELGDSALYFCASSGQWDRETSSGNTIYFGEGSWLTVV.

The V gene is TRBV3-1 (or the pseudogene TRBV3-2), the J gene TRBJ2-5; 9 bases are shared with TRBD2. The CDR3 is made up of 16 amino acids. Germline CDR1 reads LGHDT; CDR2 reads YNNKEL (reference sequence). Germline trimming cut 0 bases from V and 5 bases from J; bases unmatched to any gene: 7. For the CDR3, the DNA is TGTGCCAGCAGCCAAGATGAAGGACTAGCGTGGGAGACCCAGTACTTC. Amino acids: CASSQDEGLAWETQYF.

This clone was recorded a few times. The genes are TRBV7-9 and TRBJ2-7; the D gene is possibly TRBD1 (6 bases). The CDR3 length is 19 residues. V was clipped by 0 bases and J by 0 bases, with 21 bases between them. Germline CDR1 reads SEHNR; CDR2 reads FQNEAQ (reference sequence). CDR3 DNA sequence: TGTGCCAGCAGCTTAGCTTCCGCTTTGAGGGGGAGAAGCTCCTACGAGCAGTACTTC. Its translation is CASSLASALRGRSSYEQYF.

For this clone: Other DNA sequences from this sample encode an identical CDR3 as well. This chain joins TRBV5-1 and TRBJ2-3; possibly TRBD2 for D (6 bases). The V gene lost 1 base and the J gene lost 1 base, with 10 bases spanning the gap. Germline V gene data show CDR1 as SGHRS and CDR2 as YFSETQ. This CDR3 region has 15 residues. The CDR3 bases are TGCGCCAGCAGCTTGCGGGGGATGGGCACAGATACGCAGTATTTT. The encoded protein is CASSLRGMGTDTQYF.

The chain carries TRBV2 and TRBJ2-7; 7 bases line up with TRBD1. Germline CDR1 SNHLY, CDR2 FYNNEI. V was pared by 7 bases and J by 3 bases, with 12 bases of the junction left unmatched. The CDR3 spans 15 residues. CDR3 residues: CASNDPWDRHYEQYF. CDR3 DNA: TGTGCCAGCAACGATCCCTGGGACAGACACTACGAGCAGTACTTC. Full variable domain (outside the CDR3, taken from reference TRBV2 and TRBJ2-7): EPEVTQTPSHQVTQMGQEVILRCVPISNHLYFYWYRQILGQKVEFLVSFYNNEISEKSEIFDDQFSVERPDGSNFTLKIRSTKLEDSAMYFCASNDPWDRHYEQYFGPGTRLTVT.

This clone was counted a few times. V gene TRBV7-9 combines with J gene TRBJ2-2, with TRBD2 matching 7 bases. The V and J ends lost 5 bases and 0 bases, in that order; junction bases with no gene match: 15. Germline CDR1 is SEHNR and CDR2 is FQNEAQ (reference sequence). This CDR3 has 19 amino acids. The CDR3 here is CASSPNPYSGRTNTGELFF. DNA for the CDR3: TGTGCCAGCAGCCCTAATCCCTATAGCGGGCGTACGAACACCGGGGAGCTGTTTTTT.

The rearrangement links TRBV5-1 to TRBJ2-3, with 9 bases aligning to TRBD2. CDR1 and CDR2 from the germline V gene are SGHRS and YFSETQ. The CDR3 has 16 residues. V shed 4 bases, J shed 5 bases, and the junction held 11 bases outside the gene matches. The CDR3 region is CASSDALRGGLDTQYF. DNA for the CDR3: TGCGCCAGCAGCGATGCTCTGCGGGGGGGCCTAGATACGCAGTATTTT.

This chain links TRBV7-9 with TRBJ2-2, with unresolved D. Trimming cost V 1 base and J 5 bases, with 11 bases left between them. The CDR3 length is 15 residues. Looked up from germline, CDR1 is SEHNR and CDR2 is FQNEAQ (reference sequence). CDR3 region: CASSLGPELTGELFF. The CDR3 region has the DNA TGTGCCAGCAGCTTAGGCCCTGAACTGACCGGGGAGCTGTTTTTT.

V and J are TRBV5-1 and TRBJ2-2; 10 bases align to TRBD1. The V and J ends lost 4 bases and 7 bases, in that order; junction bases with no gene match: 10. This CDR3 spans 16 amino acids. Germline V gene data show CDR1 as SGHRS and CDR2 as YFSETQ. CDR3 nucleotide sequence: TGCGCCAGCAGCATTGGACAGGGGGGAAAGCGCGGGGAGCTGTTTTTT. This translates into CASSIGQGGKRGELFF. Full variable domain (rest looked up from reference TRBV5-1 and TRBJ2-2): KAGVTQTPRYLIKTRGQQVTLSCSPISGHRSVSWYQQTPGQGLQFLFEYFSETQRNKGNFPGRFSGRQFSNSRSEMNVSTLELGDSALYLCASSIGQGGKRGELFFGEGSRLTVL.

The chain combines TRBV30 with TRBJ1-2, with 9 bases lining up with TRBD1. From germline, CDR1 is GTSNPN and CDR2 SVGIG (reference sequence). With 0 bases clipped from V and 6 bases from J, the junction kept 8 bases outside the gene matches. This CDR3 has 15 residues. The CDR3 is CAWSVGTGWVNGYTF. Here the CDR3 DNA reads TGTGCCTGGAGTGTCGGGACAGGGTGGGTCAATGGCTACACCTTC.

This rearrangement joins TRBV29-1 to TRBJ1-4; a possible D gene is TRBD1 (5 bases). Germline CDR1 reads SQVTM; CDR2 reads ANQGSEA. The CDR3 has 13 residues. Trimming stripped 4 bases from V and 1 base from J, with 7 bases between. The CDR3 here is CSVGGGTNEKLFF. CDR3 DNA sequence: TGCAGCGTTGGCGGGGGAACTAATGAAAAACTGTTTTTT.

The chain couples TRBV4-1 to TRBJ1-6, with TRBD1 matching 10 bases. Per the germline V gene, CDR1 is MGHRA and CDR2 is YSYEKL. The CDR3 runs 15 residues. V lost 3 bases, J lost 9 bases, and 5 bases stayed unmatched. CDR3 region: CASSQLGQGISPLHF. For the CDR3, the DNA is TGCGCCAGCAGCCAGTTGGGACAGGGGATTTCACCCCTCCACTTT.

This clone occurred a few times. The chain carries TRBV4-1 and TRBJ1-5; TRBD1 agrees at 12 bases. The J segment lost 4 bases and the V segment lost 8 bases, leaving 18 bases of the junction unmatched. This CDR3 has 19 residues. The germline V gene encodes CDR1 MGHRA and CDR2 YSYEKL. The CDR3 protein is CASGDPGQGAQGSNQPQHF. CDR3 sequence (DNA): TGCGCCAGCGGAGATCCGGGACAGGGGGCGCAAGGGTCTAATCAGCCCCAGCATTTT.

This clone was seen only a few times. The rearrangement links TRBV3-1 (or the pseudogene TRBV3-2) to TRBJ1-5; possible D gene TRBD1, 6 bases. Germline CDR1 reads LGHDT; CDR2 reads YNNKEL (reference sequence). There are 13 residues in the CDR3. Trimming removed 4 bases at V and 4 bases at J, with 8 bases between. The CDR3 coding sequence is TGTGCCAGCAGCCCCCAGGGGAATCAGCCCCAGCATTTT. It is translated as CASSPQGNQPQHF.

The chain uses TRBV13 and TRBJ2-1, with TRBD2 matching 7 bases. The CDR3 is 17 residues long. CDR1 is PRHDT and CDR2 is FYEKMQ in the germline V gene (reference sequence). Trimming removed 0 bases from V and 3 bases from J; junction bases left unmatched: 8. The CDR3 reads CASSLGASGGFYNEQFF. CDR3 coding DNA: TGTGCCAGCAGCTTAGGTGCTAGCGGAGGGTTCTACAATGAGCAGTTCTTC.

The J gene is TRBJ2-1, the V gene TRBV15; the D gene is possibly TRBD2 (5 bases). The CDR3 length is 16 residues. V lost 8 bases and J 2 bases, leaving 19 bases between the germline ends. Germline CDR1 and CDR2: LNHNV and YYDKDF (reference sequence). The CDR3 DNA reads TGTGCCACCGGGGTCTTTGCCGGGGTCGCCTACAATGAGCAGTTCTTC. Amino acids: CATGVFAGVAYNEQFF.

The rearrangement links TRBV24-1 to TRBJ2-1, with D perhaps TRBD1 or TRBD2 (5 bases each). Germline V gives CDR1 KGHDR, CDR2 SFDVKD. Trimming removed 6 bases at V and 9 bases at J, with 14 bases between. There are 13 residues in the CDR3. CDR3 coding DNA: TGTGCCACCAGTCAGGGTGGGAGAGGTGAGCAGTTCTTC. Its translation: CATSQGGRGEQFF.